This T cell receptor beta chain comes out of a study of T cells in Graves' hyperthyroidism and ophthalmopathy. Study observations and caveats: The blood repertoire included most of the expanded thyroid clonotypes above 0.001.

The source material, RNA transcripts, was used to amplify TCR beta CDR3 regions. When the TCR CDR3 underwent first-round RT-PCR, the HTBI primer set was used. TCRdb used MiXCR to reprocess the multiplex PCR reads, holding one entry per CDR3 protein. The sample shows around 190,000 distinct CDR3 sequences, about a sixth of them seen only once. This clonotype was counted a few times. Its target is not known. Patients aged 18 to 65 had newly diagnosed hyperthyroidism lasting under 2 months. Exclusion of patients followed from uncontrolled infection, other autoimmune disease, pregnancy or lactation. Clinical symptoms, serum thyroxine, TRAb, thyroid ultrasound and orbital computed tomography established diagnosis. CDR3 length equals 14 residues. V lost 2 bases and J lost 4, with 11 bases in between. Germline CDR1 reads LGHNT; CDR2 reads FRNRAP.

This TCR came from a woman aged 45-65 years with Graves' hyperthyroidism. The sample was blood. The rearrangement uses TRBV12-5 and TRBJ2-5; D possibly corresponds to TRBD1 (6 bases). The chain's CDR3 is CASGLQGILETQYF. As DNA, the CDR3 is TGTGCTAGTGGTTTGCAGGGGATCTTAGAGACCCAGTACTTC.